This T cell receptor beta chain was captured in a study of cytomegalovirus exposure and HLA in healthy donors. The study's findings and limits: Published work reported that the classifier diagnosed cytomegalovirus status with high specificity and sensitivity. By a later analysis, the bulk of CMV-associated TCR beta chains appeared HLA-restricted.

PCR involved 60 Vbeta and 13 Jbeta primers. Data came from immunoSEQ multiplex PCR; TCRdb stores just in-frame clones and leaves some out. The table includes a few hundred thousand clones, 75% to 85% detected once. As concerns this clone: Its antigen remains unidentified.

The V end was cut by 1 base, the J end by 3 bases, with 13 bases between. The CDR3 totals 15 residues. Germline CDR1 SGHKS, CDR2 YYEKEE (reference sequence). The clonotype originates from a girl aged 5-17 years in good health and CMV-seronegative. The material sequenced was PBMCs. The chain uses TRBV5-5 and TRBJ2-5; TRBD1 might be the D (5 bases). CDR3 loop: CASSLPLGLEETQYF. The CDR3 DNA reads TGTGCCAGCAGCTTGCCCTTGGGGCTCGAAGAGACCCAGTACTTC.